This T cell receptor beta chain stems from a study of blood T cell repertoires in COVID-19. TCRdb's copy holds only in-frame clones and misses some; the assay was immunoSEQ multiplex PCR. This table holds about 130,000 clones, 90% found once. During active infection, Seattle patients enrolled and were then monitored through disease. The receptor's source is a man aged 60 to 69 with COVID-19, enrolled during active disease. Sequenced material: peripheral blood.

The CDR3 spells CAISESGQGVETQYF. In nucleotides, the CDR3 is TGTGCCATCAGTGAGTCTGGACAGGGGGTGGAGACCCAGTACTTC. The chain is built from TRBV10-3 and TRBJ2-5; TRBD1 aligns across 10 bases. CDR1 ENHRY and CDR2 SYGVKD come from the germline V gene. V was pared by 0 bases and J by 5 bases, with 3 bases of the junction left unmatched. The CDR3 is 15 residues long.